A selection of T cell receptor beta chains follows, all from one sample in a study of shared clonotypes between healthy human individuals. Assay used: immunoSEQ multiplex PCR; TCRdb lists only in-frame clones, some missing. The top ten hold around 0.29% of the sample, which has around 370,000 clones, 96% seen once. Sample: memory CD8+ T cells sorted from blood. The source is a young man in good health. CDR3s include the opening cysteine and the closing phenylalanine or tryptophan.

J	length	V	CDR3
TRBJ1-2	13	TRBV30	CALKGEWNYGYTF
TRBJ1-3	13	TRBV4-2	CASSQEHGNTIYF
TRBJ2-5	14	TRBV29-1	CSVERELTQETQYF
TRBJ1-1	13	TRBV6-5	CASSYGGHTEAFF
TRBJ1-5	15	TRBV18	CASSPGTGGNQPQHF
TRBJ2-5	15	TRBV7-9	CASSLVLPTQETQYF
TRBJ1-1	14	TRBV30	CAWSVAGMNTEAFF
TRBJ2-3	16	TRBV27	CASSLFPSGTADTQYF
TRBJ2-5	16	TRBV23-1	CASSHPDGLALETQYF
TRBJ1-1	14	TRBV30	CAWSVLGARTEAFF
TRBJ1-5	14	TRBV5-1	CASSLSGLSQPQHF
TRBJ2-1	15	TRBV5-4	CASSGFRGQGNEQFF
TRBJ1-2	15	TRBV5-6	CASSLVGAPGYGYTF
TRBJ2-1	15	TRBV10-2	CASSESLAGGDEQFF
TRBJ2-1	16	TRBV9	CASSVRDSRSYNEQFF
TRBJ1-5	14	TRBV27	CASSPPGQNQPQHF
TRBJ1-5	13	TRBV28	CASTRQGNQPQHF
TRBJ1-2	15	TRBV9	CASSVAPGDSYGYTF
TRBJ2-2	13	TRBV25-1	CASRESNTGELFF
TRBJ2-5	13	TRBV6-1	CASELVGEETQYF
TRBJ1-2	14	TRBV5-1	CASSLAGTGDGYTF
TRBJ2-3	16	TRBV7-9	CASSLGSGGLTDTQYF
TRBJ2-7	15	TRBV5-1	CASSLGRTGRNEQYF
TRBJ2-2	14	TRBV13	CASSLAGDTGELFF
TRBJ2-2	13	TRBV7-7	CASSLVVGGELFF
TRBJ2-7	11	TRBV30	CACSGSYEQYF
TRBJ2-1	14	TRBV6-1	CASSEIFSFNEQFF
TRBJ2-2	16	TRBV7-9	CASSFDNPGVTGELFF
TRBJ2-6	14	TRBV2	CASSELWRANVLTF
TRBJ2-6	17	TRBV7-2	CASSLARATSGANVLTF
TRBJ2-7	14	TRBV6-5	CASSPWTSLYEQYF
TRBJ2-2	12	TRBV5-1	CASSGGPKELFF
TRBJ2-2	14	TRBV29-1	CSVGDRINTGELFF
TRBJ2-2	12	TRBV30	CAWSISGGELFF
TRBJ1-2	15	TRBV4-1	CASRDGTGRVGGYTF
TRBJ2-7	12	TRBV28	CASSQTGLRQYF
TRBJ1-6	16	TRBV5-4	CASRGEGSSYNSPLHF
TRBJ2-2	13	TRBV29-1	CSGADRGSGELFF
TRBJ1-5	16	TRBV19	CASSTLGQGGDQPQHF
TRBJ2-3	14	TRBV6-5	CASSFGPGTDTQYF
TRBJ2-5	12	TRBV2	CASSVGGETQYF
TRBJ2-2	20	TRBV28	CASSLSQLAGVSGVTGELFF
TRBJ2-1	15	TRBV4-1	CASSQEPSGRAEQFF
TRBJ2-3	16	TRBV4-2	CASSQDGLTSTDTQYF
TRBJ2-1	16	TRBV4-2	CASSQERTSGLDEQFF
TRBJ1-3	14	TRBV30	CAWSIGGSGNTIYF
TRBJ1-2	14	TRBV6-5	CASSYWDRTGGYTF
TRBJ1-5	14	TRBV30	CAWSADEGNQPQHF
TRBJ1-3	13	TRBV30	CAWSAGGGNTIYF
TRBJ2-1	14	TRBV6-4	CASSDSLLTEEQFF
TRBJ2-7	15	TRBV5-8	CASSPPGQGPYEQYF
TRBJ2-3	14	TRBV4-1	CASSQDPGLGPQYF
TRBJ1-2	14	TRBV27	CASSFSPGEGGYTF